This T cell receptor beta chain appears in the sequencing data of a study of shared clonotypes between healthy human individuals. The protocol was immunoSEQ multiplex PCR, while the TCRdb copy is restricted to in-frame clones and leaves out a portion. The repertoire holds approximately 470,000 clones, with around 85% as singletons. Each donor was a Caucasian adult residing in Nashville, Tennessee. Germline V gives CDR1 SGHTS, CDR2 YDEGEE. Unmatched junction bases numbered 5, after V lost 2 bases and J lost 8 bases. The CDR3 is 16 residues long. This clonotype originated in a woman between 40 and 50 years old in good health. Some clones in this sample may be carry-over from other donors' samples. The rearrangement joins TRBV5-8 to TRBJ2-1; TRBD2 matches 15 bases. The specimen sequenced was PBMCs. DNA of the CDR3: TGTGCCAGCAGCTTTGGACTAGCGGGAGGGTTTGATGAGCAGTTCTTC. Protein: CASSFGLAGGFDEQFF.